Listed below are T cell receptor beta chains from one sample, sequenced in a study of Ad26.COV2.S vaccination and SARS-CoV-2 variants. Sequencing used immunoSEQ multiplex PCR; TCRdb keeps in-frame clones, though not all of them. The sample lists approximately 340,000 clones; 70% to 90% were seen once. The sample here was peripheral blood, taken in a trial of Ad26.COV2.S vaccine versus placebo. Receptor source: a person between 18 and 59 years old who received the Ad26.COV2.S COVID-19 vaccine or a placebo. Each CDR3 is given with its conserved first and last residue. The D gene is left open where the match is weak. A row's size may be missing; if present it is once, few, many or a size class.

J gene	V gene	D gene	clone size	CDR3 DNA	CDR3 protein
TRBJ1-1	TRBV12-5	.	.	TGTGCTAGTGGATCCGGACAGTACTACACTGAAGCTTTCTTT	CASGSGQYYTEAFF
TRBJ1-3	TRBV7-2	.	.	TGTGCCAGCAGTCGTACTGGAAACACCATATATTTT	CASSRTGNTIYF
TRBJ1-4	TRBV27	TRBD1	.	TGTGCCAGCAGTTCAGGGGGCTGGGGTGAAAAACTGTTTTTT	CASSSGGWGEKLFF
TRBJ1-5	TRBV27	TRBD1	once	TGTGCCAGCAGGACAGGGGGCGGGGGAAGCAATCAGCCCCAGCATTTT	CASRTGGGGSNQPQHF
TRBJ1-1	TRBV13	.	.	TGTGCCAGCAGCGGTACGGGAGGGAACACTGAAGCTTTCTTT	CASSGTGGNTEAFF
TRBJ1-6	TRBV5-5	.	.	TGTGCCAGCAGCTCCTCCGGGCAGAAATATAATTCACCCCTCCACTTT	CASSSSGQKYNSPLHF
TRBJ2-3	TRBV6-6	TRBD1	once	TGTGCCAGCAGTTTCACAGGGGCCACAGATACGCAGTATTTT	CASSFTGATDTQYF
TRBJ1-1	TRBV12-5	.	once	TGTGCTAGTGGTTTGACAGGAGACACTGAAGCTTTCTTT	CASGLTGDTEAFF
TRBJ2-2	TRBV18	TRBD1	.	TGTGCCAGCTCCCAAGGACAGGAGGACACCGGGGAGCTGTTTTTT	CASSQGQEDTGELFF
TRBJ1-1	TRBV4-2	.	.	TGTGCCAGCAGCCAAGGGTCCCAGGGTCTGACTGAAGCTTTCTTT	CASSQGSQGLTEAFF
TRBJ2-3	TRBV5-1	.	.	TGCGCCAGCAGCAGGACTGCCTGGGGAGATACGCAGTATTTT	CASSRTAWGDTQYF
TRBJ1-5	TRBV5-5	.	.	TGTGCCAGCAGCTTATCGAGGGATCGGCCCCAGCATTTT	CASSLSRDRPQHF
TRBJ2-1	TRBV6-2/TRBV6-3	TRBD2	.	TGTGCCAGCAGTTACGACCCCATGACTAGCGGGGGATACAATGAGCAGTTCTTC	CASSYDPMTSGGYNEQFF
TRBJ1-6	TRBV6-5	.	once	TGTGCCAGCAGAATCCGGGACGATAATTCACCCCTCCACTTT	CASRIRDDNSPLHF
TRBJ2-3	TRBV7-2	.	.	TGTGCCAGCAGCTTAGTAGGGACCGAAGGGTATTTT	CASSLVGTEGYF
TRBJ2-2	TRBV20-1	TRBD2	.	TGCAGTGCTAGTGGGGCTAGCGGGACGAACACCGGGGAGCTGTTTTTT	CSASGASGTNTGELFF
TRBJ2-1	TRBV13	.	.	TGTGCCAGCAGCCGGGACCGTGGGGGTATTGAGCAGTTCTTC	CASSRDRGGIEQFF
TRBJ1-1	TRBV18	.	.	TGTGCCAGCTCACAACAGACAGGGAACACTGAAGCTTTCTTT	CASSQQTGNTEAFF
TRBJ2-7	TRBV15	TRBD1	.	TGTGCCACCAGCCCCCGAGCAGGGGGTTCCCCCGAGCAGTACTTC	CATSPRAGGSPEQYF
TRBJ1-2	TRBV18	TRBD1	.	TGTGCCAGCTCACCAACAGCGGACAGGGAGTATGGCTACACCTTC	CASSPTADREYGYTF
TRBJ2-7	TRBV5-8	TRBD2	.	TGTGCCAGCAGCTCAAGCGTCGGGGGGTACTACGAGCAGTACTTC	CASSSSVGGYYEQYF
TRBJ2-2	TRBV5-1	.	.	TGCGCCAGCAGCTTGGTTGGTGAAATGGATACCGGGGAGCTGTTTTTT	CASSLVGEMDTGELFF
TRBJ2-1	TRBV9	TRBD2	once	TGTGCCAGCAGCGTAGAGGTAGCGGGGGCCAATGAGCAGTTCTTC	CASSVEVAGANEQFF
TRBJ2-2	TRBV4-1	TRBD2	few	TGCGCCAGCAGCCAAGAAAGCCTAGCGGGAGGGACCGGGGAGCTGTTTTTT	CASSQESLAGGTGELFF
TRBJ2-2	TRBV24-1	.	.	TGTGCCACCGGCGCCGAAAACACGAACACCGGGGAGCTGTTTTTT	CATGAENTNTGELFF
TRBJ2-7	TRBV14	.	.	TGTGCCAGCAGCCAAAATGAGCTGACAGGAACCTACGAGCAGTACTTC	CASSQNELTGTYEQYF
TRBJ1-2	TRBV5-1	TRBD1	.	TGCGCCAGCAGCTCCAGGGGGATCTATGGCTACACCTTC	CASSSRGIYGYTF
TRBJ2-1	TRBV6-6	.	.	TGTGCCACCGGGGCCTCTCACGGCAATGAGCAGTTCTTC	CATGASHGNEQFF
TRBJ1-5	TRBV15	TRBD1	.	TGTGCCACCAGCGTCAGACAGGGTAGCAATCAGCCCCAGCATTTT	CATSVRQGSNQPQHF